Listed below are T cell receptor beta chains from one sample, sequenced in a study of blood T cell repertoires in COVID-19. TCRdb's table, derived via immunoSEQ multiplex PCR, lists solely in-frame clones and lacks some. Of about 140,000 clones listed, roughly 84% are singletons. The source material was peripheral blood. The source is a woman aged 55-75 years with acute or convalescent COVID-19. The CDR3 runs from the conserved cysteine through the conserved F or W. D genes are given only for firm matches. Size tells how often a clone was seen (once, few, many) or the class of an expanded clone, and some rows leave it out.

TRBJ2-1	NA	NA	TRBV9	TGTGCCAGCAGCGTTTCCGCGGGTCCCTACAATGAGCAGTTCTTC	CASSVSAGPYNEQFF
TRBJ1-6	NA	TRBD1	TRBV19	TGTGCCAGTAGCGATCCGGGACAGATCCCCCTCCACTTT	CASSDPGQIPLHF
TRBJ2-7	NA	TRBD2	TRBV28	TGTGCCAGCAGTCCTGGGACTAGCGGTTCCCACGAGCAGTACTTC	CASSPGTSGSHEQYF
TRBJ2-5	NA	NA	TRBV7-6	TGTGCCAGCAGCCCAGGGCTAGACATCTCCCGAGAGACCCAGTACTTC	CASSPGLDISRETQYF
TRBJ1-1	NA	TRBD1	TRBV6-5	TGTGCCGGGACAGGTGCCGGTGAAGCTTTCTTT	CAGTGAGEAFF
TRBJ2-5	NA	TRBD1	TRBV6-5	TGTGCCAGCAGCAAGGACAGGGCGCGGCAAGAGACCCAGTACTTC	CASSKDRARQETQYF
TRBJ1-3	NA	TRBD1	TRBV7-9	TGTGCCACCTCCCGGGACAGCCGAAAAACACACTCTGGAAACACCATATATTTT	CATSRDSRKTHSGNTIYF
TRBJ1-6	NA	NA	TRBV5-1	TGCGCCAGCAGCCCGGACAGCGTCCCCAATTCACCCCTCCACTTT	CASSPDSVPNSPLHF
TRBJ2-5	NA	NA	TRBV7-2	TGTGCCAGCAGCTTAGCGCGTCTGCGAAGGATGGAGCAAGAGACCCAGTACTTC	CASSLARLRRMEQETQYF
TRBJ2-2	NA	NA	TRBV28	TGTGCCAGCACCCTATCAGGGTTGTGGGGCGGGGAGCTGTTTTTT	CASTLSGLWGGELFF
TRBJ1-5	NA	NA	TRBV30	TGTGCCTGGAGTCCAGGGGTTGTTCAGCCCCAGCATTTT	CAWSPGVVQPQHF
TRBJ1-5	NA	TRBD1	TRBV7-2	TGTGCCAGCAGCTTCAGACAGGGGACTCAGCCCCAGCATTTT	CASSFRQGTQPQHF
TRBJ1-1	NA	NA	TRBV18	TGTGCCAGCTCACCACCGAGCGTAGGATCGGAGGCTTTCTTT	CASSPPSVGSEAFF
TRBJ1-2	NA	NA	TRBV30	TGTGCCTGGAGTGAGGCTGGGGCCTATGGCTACACCTTC	CAWSEAGAYGYTF
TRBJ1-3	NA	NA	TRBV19	TGTGCCAGTAGGGAGCACGGCAACTCTGGAAACACCATATATTTT	CASREHGNSGNTIYF
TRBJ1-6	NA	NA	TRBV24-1	TGTGCCACCAGTGTTCTCTCGGACAGAAAGTATAATTCACCCCTCCACTTT	CATSVLSDRKYNSPLHF
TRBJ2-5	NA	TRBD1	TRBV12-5	TGTGCTAGTGGTTTTCCTAATCCCCCACAGGGGGCTGGGAGAGAGACCCAGTACTTC	CASGFPNPPQGAGRETQYF
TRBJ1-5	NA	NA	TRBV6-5	TGTGCCAGCAGTAAAACAGGAGAAAAGCAGCCCCAGCATTTT	CASSKTGEKQPQHF
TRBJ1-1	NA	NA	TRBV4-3	TGCGCCAGCAGCCAAGATAAGGGGACTGAAGCTTTCTTT	CASSQDKGTEAFF
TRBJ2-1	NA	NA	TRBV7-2	TGTGCCAGCAGTTTTAGCGAAAGCTCCTACAATGAGCAGTTCTTC	CASSFSESSYNEQFF
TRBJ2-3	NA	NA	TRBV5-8	TGTGCCAGCAGCCGGACCCAGCTAGCCGCAGATACGCAGTATTTT	CASSRTQLAADTQYF
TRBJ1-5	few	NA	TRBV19	TGTGCCAGTCGGGGTTCCTATAGCAATCAGCCCCAGCATTTT	CASRGSYSNQPQHF
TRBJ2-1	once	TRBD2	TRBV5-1	TGCGCCAGCAGCTTAGTAGCGGGACCCAACAATGAGCAGTTCTTC	CASSLVAGPNNEQFF
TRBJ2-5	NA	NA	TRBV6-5	TGTGCCAGCGGCCTGACGGGGATCCAAGAGACCCAGTACTTC	CASGLTGIQETQYF
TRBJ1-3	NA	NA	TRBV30	TGTGCCTGGAGACAGGTTTCTGGAAACACCATATATTTT	CAWRQVSGNTIYF
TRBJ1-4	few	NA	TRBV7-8	TGTGCCAGCAGCCCTACAGGGCACACTAATGAAAAACTGTTTTTT	CASSPTGHTNEKLFF
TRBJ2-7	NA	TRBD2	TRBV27	TGTGCCAGCAGGGGACTAGCGGCAGGCGAGCAGTACTTC	CASRGLAAGEQYF
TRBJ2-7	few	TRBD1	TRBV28	TGTGCCAGCGGGACAGGGGGGGCCTACGAGCAGTACTTC	CASGTGGAYEQYF
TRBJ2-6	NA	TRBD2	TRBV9	TGTGCCAGCAGCCCCCCCGCCGGGAGGGTAGCCGCTGGGGCCAACGTCCTGACTTTC	CASSPPAGRVAAGANVLTF